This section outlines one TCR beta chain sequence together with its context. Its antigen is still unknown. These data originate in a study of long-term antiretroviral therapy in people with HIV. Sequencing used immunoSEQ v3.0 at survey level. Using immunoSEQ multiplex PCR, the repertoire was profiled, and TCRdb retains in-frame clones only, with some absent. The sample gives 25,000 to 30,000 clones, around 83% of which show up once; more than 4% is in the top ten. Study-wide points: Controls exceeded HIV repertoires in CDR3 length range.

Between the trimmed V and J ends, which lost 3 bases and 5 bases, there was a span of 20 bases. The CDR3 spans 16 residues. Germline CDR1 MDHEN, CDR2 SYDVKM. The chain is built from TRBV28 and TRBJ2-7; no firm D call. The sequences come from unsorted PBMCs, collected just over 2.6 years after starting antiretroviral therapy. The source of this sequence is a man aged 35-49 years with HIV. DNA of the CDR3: TGTGCCAGCAGTTTCTCTAAGAGCAGGTCTCTCCACGAGCAGTACTTC. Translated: CASSFSKSRSLHEQYF.